Each of the 10 T cell receptor beta chains below was sequenced from the same sample in a study of CD8 T cells in Susac syndrome. Reverse transcription of roughly 0.5 to 1 ug RNA was carried out with random hexamers. TCRdb passed the immunoSEQ multiplex PCR reads through MiXCR, listing each CDR3 protein once. The sample has some 110,000 distinct CDR3 sequences, roughly 93% seen once. Sequencing was performed on CD4+ T cells from PBMCs. The receptors were sampled from a human donor with multiple sclerosis.

This chain uses TRBV28 with TRBJ1-1; D is uncertain. V gave up 4 bases and J gave up 8 bases, with 5 bases separating them. Germline V gene data show CDR1 as MDHEN and CDR2 as SYDVKM. CDR3 length: 10 amino acids. The DNA for the CDR3 is TGTGCCAGCAGTTACCGGGAAGCTTTCTTT. This gives the protein CASSYREAFF.

The gene calls are TRBV7-9 and TRBJ2-7; no reliable D call. Germline lookup yields CDR1 SEHNR and CDR2 FQNEAQ (reference sequence). Trimming cost V 5 bases and J 7 bases, with 9 bases left between them. This CDR3 is 11 amino acids long. In DNA, the CDR3 is TGTGCCAGCAGCCCACAGATAGAGCAGTACTTC. Translated, it gives CASSPQIEQYF.

The V and J genes are TRBV9 and TRBJ1-2; D call uncertain. V was clipped by 3 bases and J by 3 bases, with 18 bases between them. CDR1 is SGDLS, CDR2 YYNGEE, per germline. The CDR3 extends over 16 amino acids. The CDR3 nucleotides are TGTGCCAGCAGCGGCCAGTGGCAGTCACGGTACTATGGCTACACCTTC. Its protein is CASSGQWQSRYYGYTF.

The gene calls are TRBV12-3 or TRBV12-4 and TRBJ2-2; TRBD1 matches 9 bases. CDR3 length: 15 residues. V dropped 6 bases and J dropped 1; count of bases not matched to a gene: 3. The CDR3 DNA follows: TGTGCCAGCAGCAGACAGGGGGGGAACACCGGGGAGCTGTTTTTT. The encoded protein is CASSRQGGNTGELFF.

J is TRBJ2-7 and V is TRBV20-1, with D possibly being TRBD1 (6 bases). Per germline, CDR1 DFQATT and CDR2 SNEGSKA (reference sequence). The CDR3 length is 11 residues. Deletions cut 4 bases from V and 4 bases from J, with 8 bases between. The CDR3 loop reads CSATRGYEQYF. As DNA, the CDR3 is TGCAGTGCTACCAGGGGTTACGAGCAGTACTTC.

The chain carries TRBV5-1 and TRBJ1-1, with D unresolved. Germline V CDR1 and CDR2: SGHRS, YFSETQ. Trimming left V 5 bases short and J 0 bases short, with 14 bases between. The CDR3 length is 15 residues. The chain's CDR3 is CASRPGNGMNTEAFF. CDR3 coding DNA: TGCGCCAGCAGGCCGGGGAACGGGATGAACACTGAAGCTTTCTTT.

Written as DNA, the CDR3 is TGTGCCAGTAGTGTCCGCCCCTATAATTCACCCCTCCACTTT. Translating it yields CASSVRPYNSPLHF. The chain employs TRBV19 and TRBJ1-6; D uncertain. The V end was cut by 5 bases, the J end by 2 bases, with 7 bases between. The CDR3 has 14 residues. The germline CDR1 and CDR2 sequences are LNHDA and SQIVND (reference sequence).

J is TRBJ2-1 and V is TRBV7-8; 7 nucleotides line up with TRBD1. CDR3 length: 12 amino acids. The V segment lost 5 bases and the J segment 9 bases; nucleotides outside the gene matches: 4. The germline CDR1 and CDR2 sequences are SGHVS and FQNEAQ. This chain's CDR3 is CASSTRTGEQFF. DNA for the CDR3: TGTGCCAGCAGCACCAGGACAGGTGAGCAGTTCTTC.

The chain recombines TRBV10-2 with TRBJ2-5; D gene uncertain. Germline CDR1 WSHSY, CDR2 SAAADI. Trimming removed 3 bases from V and 5 bases from J, with 7 bases in between. The CDR3 has 12 residues. In nucleotides, the CDR3 is TGCGCCAGCAGTGAAGTCCGGGAGACCCAGTACTTC. It codes for CASSEVRETQYF.

This chain links TRBV11-2 with TRBJ2-1; D is perhaps TRBD2 (7 bases). The germline V gene encodes CDR1 SGHAT and CDR2 FQNNGV. This CDR3 spans 16 amino acids. The V end lost 5 bases, the J end lost 2 bases, and 16 bases lay between the germline ends. CDR3 nucleotide sequence: TGTGCCAGCAGCCCGCGGCGCGGGGGCACCTACAATGAGCAGTTCTTC. It is translated as CASSPRRGGTYNEQFF.